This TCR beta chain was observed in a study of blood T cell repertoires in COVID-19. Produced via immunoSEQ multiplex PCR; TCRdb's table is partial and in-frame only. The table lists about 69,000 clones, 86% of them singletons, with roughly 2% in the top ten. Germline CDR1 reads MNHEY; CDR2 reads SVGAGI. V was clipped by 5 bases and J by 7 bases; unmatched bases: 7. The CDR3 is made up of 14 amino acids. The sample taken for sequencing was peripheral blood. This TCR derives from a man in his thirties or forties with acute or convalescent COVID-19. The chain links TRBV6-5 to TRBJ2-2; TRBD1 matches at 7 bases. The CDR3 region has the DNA TGTGCCAGCAGTCACGACAGGGAGCACGGGGAGCTGTTTTTT. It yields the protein CASSHDREHGELFF.